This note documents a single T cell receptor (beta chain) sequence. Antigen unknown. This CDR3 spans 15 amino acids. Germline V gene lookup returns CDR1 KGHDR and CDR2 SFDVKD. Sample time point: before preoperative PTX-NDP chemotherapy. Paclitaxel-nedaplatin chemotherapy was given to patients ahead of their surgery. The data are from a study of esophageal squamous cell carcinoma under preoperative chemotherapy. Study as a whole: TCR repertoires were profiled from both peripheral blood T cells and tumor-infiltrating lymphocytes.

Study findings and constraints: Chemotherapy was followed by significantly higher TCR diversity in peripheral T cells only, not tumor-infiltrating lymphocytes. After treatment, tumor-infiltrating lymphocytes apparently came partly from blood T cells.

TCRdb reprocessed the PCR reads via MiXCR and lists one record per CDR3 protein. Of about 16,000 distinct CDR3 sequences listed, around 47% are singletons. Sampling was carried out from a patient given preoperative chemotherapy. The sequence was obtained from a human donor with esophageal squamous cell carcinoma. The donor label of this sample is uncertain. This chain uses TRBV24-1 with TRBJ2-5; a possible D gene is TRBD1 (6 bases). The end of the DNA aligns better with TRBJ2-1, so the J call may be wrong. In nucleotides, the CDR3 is TGTGCCACCAGTGTTACAAACCGGGACAACAATGAGCAGTTCTTC. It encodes CATSVTNRDNNEQFF.